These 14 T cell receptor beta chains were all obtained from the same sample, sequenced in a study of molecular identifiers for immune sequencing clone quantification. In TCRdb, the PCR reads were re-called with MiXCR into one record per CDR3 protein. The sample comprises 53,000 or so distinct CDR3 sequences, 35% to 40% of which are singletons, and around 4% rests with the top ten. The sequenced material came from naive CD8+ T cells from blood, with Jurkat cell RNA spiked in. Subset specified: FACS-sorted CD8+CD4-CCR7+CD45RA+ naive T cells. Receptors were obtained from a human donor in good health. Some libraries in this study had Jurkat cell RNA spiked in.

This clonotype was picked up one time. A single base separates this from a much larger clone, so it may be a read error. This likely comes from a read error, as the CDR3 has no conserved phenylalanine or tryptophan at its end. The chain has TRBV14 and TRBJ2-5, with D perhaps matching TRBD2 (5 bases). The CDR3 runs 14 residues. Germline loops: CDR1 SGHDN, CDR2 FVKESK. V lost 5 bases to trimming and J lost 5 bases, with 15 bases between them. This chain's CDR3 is CASSKERAGETQYY. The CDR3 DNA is TGTGCCAGCAGCAAGGAGAGGGCGGGCGAGACCCAGTACTAC.

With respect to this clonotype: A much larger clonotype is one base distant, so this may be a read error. The DNA for the CDR3 is TGTGCCAGCGGTTTACGGGGACCGGCCTACGAGCAGTACTTC. Amino acid sequence: CASGLRGPAYEQYF. The chain couples TRBV27 to TRBJ2-7, with D perhaps given as TRBD1 or TRBD2 (5 bases each). Looked up from germline, CDR1 is MNHEY and CDR2 is SMNVEV (reference sequence). CDR3 length equals 14 residues.

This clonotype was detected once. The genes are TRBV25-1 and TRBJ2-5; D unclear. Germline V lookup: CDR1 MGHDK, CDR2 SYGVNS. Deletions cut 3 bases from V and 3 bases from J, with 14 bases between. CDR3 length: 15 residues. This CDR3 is CASSDLISLEETQYF. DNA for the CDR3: TGTGCCAGCAGTGATTTGATTTCCTTAGAAGAGACCCAGTACTTC.

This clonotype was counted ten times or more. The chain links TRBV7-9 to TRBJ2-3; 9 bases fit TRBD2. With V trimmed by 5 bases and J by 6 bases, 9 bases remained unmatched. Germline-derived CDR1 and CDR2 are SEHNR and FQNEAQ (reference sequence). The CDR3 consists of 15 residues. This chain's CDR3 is CASSPAGGGADTQYF. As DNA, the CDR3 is TGTGCCAGCAGCCCCGCGGGAGGGGGGGCGGATACGCAGTATTTT.

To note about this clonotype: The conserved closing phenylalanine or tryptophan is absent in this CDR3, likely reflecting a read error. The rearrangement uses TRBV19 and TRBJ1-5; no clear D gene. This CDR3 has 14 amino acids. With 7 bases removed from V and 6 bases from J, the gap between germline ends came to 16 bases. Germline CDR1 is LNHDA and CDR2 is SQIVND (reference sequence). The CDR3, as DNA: TGTGCCAGTACCTTCCGTGGGGAAGGTCAGCCCCAGCATCTT. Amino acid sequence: CASTFRGEGQPQHL.

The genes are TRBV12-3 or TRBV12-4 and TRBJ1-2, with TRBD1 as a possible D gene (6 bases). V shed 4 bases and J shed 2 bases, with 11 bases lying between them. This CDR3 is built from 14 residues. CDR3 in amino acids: CASSSRTENYGYTF. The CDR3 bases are TGTGCCAGCAGTTCCCGGACAGAAAACTATGGCTACACCTTC.

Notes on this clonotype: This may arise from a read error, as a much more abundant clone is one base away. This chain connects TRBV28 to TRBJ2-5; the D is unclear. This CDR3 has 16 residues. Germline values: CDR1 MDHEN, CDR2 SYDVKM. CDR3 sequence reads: CASCFVPAIIQETQYF. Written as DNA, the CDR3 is TGTGCCAGCTGTTTTGTTCCAGCCATTATCCAAGAGACCCAGTACTTC.

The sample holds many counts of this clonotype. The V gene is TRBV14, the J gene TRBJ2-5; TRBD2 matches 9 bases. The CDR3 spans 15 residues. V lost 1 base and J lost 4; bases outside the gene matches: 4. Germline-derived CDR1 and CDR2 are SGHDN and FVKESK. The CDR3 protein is CASSQVAGVVETQYF. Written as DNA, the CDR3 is TGTGCCAGCAGCCAAGTAGCGGGAGTTGTAGAGACCCAGTACTTC.

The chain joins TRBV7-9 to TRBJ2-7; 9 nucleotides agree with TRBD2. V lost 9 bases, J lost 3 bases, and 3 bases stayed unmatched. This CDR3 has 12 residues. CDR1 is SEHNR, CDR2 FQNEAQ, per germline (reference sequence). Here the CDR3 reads CARDSGSYEQYF. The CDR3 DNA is TGTGCCAGAGATAGCGGGAGCTACGAGCAGTACTTC.

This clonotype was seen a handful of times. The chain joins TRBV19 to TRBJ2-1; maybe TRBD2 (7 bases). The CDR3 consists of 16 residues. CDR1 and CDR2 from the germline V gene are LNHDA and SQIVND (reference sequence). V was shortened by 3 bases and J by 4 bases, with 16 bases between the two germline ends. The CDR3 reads CASSIYGGLSYNEQFF. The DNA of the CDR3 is TGTGCCAGTAGTATTTACGGGGGGCTTAGTTACAATGAGCAGTTCTTC.

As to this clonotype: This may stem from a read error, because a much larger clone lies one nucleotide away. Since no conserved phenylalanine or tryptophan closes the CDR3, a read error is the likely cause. The CDR3 here is CSAAWQENSPLHY. For the CDR3, the DNA is TGCAGTGCTGCGTGGCAGGAAAATTCACCCCTCCACTAT. The gene calls are TRBV20-1 and TRBJ1-6; no definite D call. CDR3 length: 13 residues. With 5 bases removed from V and 7 bases from J, the gap between germline ends came to 12 bases. The V gene's germline CDR1 is DFQATT and CDR2 SNEGSKA (reference sequence).

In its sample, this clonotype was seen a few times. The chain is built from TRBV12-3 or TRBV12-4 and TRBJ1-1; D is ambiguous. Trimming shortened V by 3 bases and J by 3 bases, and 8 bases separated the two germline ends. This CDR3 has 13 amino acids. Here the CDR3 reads CASSLDADTEAFF. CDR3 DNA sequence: TGTGCCAGCAGTTTGGACGCGGACACTGAAGCTTTCTTT.

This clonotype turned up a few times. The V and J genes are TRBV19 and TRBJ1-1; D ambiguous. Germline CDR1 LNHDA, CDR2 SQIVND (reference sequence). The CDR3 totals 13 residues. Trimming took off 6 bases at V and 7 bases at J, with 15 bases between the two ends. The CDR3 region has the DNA TGTGCCAGTAGGCGGAATTTTGCGAGTGAAGCTTTCTTT. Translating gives CASRRNFASEAFF.

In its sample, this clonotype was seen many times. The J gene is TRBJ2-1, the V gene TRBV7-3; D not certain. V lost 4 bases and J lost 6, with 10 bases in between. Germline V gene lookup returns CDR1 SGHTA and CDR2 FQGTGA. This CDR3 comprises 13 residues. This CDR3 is CASSSSGRNEQFF. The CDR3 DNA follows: TGTGCCAGCAGCTCCTCCGGTCGCAATGAGCAGTTCTTC.